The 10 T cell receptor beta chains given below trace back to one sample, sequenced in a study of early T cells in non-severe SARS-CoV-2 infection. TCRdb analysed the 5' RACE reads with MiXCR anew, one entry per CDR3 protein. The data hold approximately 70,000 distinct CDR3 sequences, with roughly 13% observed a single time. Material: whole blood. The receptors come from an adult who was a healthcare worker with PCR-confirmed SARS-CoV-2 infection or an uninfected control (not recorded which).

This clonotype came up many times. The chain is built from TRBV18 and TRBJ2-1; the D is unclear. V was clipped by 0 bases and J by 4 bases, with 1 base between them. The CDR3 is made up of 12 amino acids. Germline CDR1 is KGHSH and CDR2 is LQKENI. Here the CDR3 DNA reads TGTGCCAGCTCACCACCGTACAATGAGCAGTTCTTC. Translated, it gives CASSPPYNEQFF.

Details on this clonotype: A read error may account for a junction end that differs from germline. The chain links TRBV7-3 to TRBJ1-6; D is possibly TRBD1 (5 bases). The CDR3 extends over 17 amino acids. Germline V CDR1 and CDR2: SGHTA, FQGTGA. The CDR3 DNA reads TGTGCCAACAGCCCCGGGGGGAGGAGCTCCTATAATTCACCCCTCCACTTT. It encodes CANSPGGRSSYNSPLHF.

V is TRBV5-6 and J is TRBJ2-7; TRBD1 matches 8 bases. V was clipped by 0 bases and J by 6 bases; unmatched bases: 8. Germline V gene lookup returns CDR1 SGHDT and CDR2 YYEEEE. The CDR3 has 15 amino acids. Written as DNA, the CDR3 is TGTGCCAGCAGCTTGGAAGGTCGACAGGGGAGCGAGCAGTACTTC. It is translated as CASSLEGRQGSEQYF. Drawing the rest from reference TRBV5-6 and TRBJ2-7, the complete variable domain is DAGVTQSPTHLIKTRGQQVTLRCSPKSGHDTVSWYQQALGQGPQFIFQYYEEEERQRGNFPDRFSGHQFPNYSSELNVNALLLGDSALYLCASSLEGRQGSEQYFGPGTRLTVT.

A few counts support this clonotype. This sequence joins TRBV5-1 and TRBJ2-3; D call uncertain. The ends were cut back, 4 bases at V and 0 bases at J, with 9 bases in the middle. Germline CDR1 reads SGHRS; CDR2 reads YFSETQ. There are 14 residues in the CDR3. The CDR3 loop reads CASSVAKSTDTQYF. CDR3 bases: TGCGCCAGCAGCGTCGCTAAAAGCACAGATACGCAGTATTTT.

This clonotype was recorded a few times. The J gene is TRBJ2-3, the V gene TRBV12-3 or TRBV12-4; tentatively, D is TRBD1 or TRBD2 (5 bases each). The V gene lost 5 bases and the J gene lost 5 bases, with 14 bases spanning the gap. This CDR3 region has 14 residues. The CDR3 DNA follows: TGTGCCAGCAGTCTCTCTCCGGGGCTAGATACGCAGTATTTT. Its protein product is CASSLSPGLDTQYF.

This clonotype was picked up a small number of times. This chain's CDR3 is CASSLDRTETNEKLFF. The CDR3 DNA follows: TGTGCCAGCAGCTTAGACCGGACAGAGACTAATGAAAAACTGTTTTTT. V usage is TRBV7-9 and J usage is TRBJ1-4, with TRBD1 as a possible D gene (6 bases). The CDR3 sequence is 16 residues long. Deletions cut 1 base from V and 2 bases from J, with 11 bases between. CDR1 and CDR2 from the germline V gene are SEHNR and FQNEAQ (reference sequence).

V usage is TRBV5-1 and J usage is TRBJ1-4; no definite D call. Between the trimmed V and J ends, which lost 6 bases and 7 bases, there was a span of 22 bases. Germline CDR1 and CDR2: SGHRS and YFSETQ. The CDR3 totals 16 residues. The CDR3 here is CASTLPRRIFPEKLFF. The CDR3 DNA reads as TGCGCCAGCACCCTCCCGAGGAGGATCTTTCCTGAAAAACTGTTTTTT.

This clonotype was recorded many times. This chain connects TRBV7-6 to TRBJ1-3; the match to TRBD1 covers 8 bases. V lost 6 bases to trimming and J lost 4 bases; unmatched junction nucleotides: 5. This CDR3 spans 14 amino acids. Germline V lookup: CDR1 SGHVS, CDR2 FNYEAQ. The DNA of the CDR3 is TGTGCCAGCAGAGATCAGGGGGCGGGAAACACCATATATTTT. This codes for CASRDQGAGNTIYF.

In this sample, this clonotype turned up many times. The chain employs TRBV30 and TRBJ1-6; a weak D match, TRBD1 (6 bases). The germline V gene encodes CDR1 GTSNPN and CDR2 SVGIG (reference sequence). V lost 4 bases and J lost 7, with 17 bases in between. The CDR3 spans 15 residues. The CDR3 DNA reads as TGTGCCTGGAAAACAGGGACCGCTCCGAATTCACCCCTCCACTTT. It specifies CAWKTGTAPNSPLHF.

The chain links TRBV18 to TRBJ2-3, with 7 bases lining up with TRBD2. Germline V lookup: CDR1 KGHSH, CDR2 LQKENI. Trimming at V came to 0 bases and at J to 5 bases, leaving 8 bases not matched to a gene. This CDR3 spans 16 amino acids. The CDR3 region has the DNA TGTGCCAGCTCACCACCTATGGCGGGAGAAATAGATACGCAGTATTTT. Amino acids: CASSPPMAGEIDTQYF. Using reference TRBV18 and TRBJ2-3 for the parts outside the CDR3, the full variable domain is NAGVMQNPRHLVRRRGQEARLRCSPMKGHSHVYWYRQLPEEGLKFMVYLQKENIIDESGMPKERFSAEFPKEGPSILRIQQVVRGDSAAYFCASSPPMAGEIDTQYFGPGTRLTVL.